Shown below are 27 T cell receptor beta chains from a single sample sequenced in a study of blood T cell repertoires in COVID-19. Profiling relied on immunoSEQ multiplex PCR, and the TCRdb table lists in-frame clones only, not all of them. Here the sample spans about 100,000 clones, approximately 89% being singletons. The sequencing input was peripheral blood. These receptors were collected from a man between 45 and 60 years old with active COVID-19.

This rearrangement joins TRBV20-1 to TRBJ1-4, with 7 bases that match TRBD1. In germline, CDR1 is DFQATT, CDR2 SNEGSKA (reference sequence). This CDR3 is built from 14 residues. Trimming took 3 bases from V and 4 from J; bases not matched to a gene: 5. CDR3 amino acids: CSASPGQVNEKLFF. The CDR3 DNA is TGCAGTGCTAGTCCCGGACAGGTTAATGAAAAACTGTTTTTT.

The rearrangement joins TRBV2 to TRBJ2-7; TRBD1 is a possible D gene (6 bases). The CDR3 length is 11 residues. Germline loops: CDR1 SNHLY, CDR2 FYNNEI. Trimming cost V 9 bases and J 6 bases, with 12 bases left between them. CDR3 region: CASSTGLEQYV. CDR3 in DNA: TGTGCCAGTAGCACAGGGCTCGAGCAGTACGTC.

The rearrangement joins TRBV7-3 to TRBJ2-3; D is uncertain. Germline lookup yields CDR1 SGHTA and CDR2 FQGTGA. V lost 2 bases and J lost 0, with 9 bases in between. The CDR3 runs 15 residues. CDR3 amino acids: CASSLLAASTDTQYF. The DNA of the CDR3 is TGTGCCAGCAGCTTATTGGCGGCGAGCACAGATACGCAGTATTTT.

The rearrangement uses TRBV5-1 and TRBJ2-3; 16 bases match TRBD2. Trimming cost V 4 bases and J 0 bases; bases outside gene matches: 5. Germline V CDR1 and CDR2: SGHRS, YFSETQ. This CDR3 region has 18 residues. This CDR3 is CASSAGLAGGRSTDTQYF. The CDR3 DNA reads TGCGCCAGCAGCGCGGGACTAGCGGGGGGGAGAAGCACAGATACGCAGTATTTT.

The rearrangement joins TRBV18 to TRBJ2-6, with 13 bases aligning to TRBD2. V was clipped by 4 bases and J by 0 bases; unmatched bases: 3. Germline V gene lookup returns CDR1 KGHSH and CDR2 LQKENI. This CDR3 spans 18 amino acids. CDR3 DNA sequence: TGTGCCAGCTCACGGACTAGCGGGGGAATCTCTGGGGCCAACGTCCTGACTTTC. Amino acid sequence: CASSRTSGGISGANVLTF.

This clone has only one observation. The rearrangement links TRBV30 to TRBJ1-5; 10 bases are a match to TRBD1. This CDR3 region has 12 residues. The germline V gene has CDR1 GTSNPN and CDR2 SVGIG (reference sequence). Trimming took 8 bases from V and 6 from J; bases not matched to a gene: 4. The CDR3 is CAVDRGTQPQHF. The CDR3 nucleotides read TGTGCCGTGGACAGGGGGACTCAGCCCCAGCATTTT.

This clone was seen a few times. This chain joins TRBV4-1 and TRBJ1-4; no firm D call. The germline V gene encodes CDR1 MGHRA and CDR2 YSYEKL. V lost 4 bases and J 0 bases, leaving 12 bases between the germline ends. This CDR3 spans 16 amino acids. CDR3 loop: CASSPTPTTTNEKLFF. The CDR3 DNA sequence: TGCGCCAGCAGCCCAACCCCCACAACAACTAATGAAAAACTGTTTTTT.

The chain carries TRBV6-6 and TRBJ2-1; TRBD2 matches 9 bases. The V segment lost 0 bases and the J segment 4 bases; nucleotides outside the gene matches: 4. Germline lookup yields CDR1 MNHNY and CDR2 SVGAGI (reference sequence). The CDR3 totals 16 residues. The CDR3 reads CASSYSSGGMYNEQFF. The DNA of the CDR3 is TGTGCCAGCAGTTACTCGAGCGGGGGGATGTACAATGAGCAGTTCTTC.

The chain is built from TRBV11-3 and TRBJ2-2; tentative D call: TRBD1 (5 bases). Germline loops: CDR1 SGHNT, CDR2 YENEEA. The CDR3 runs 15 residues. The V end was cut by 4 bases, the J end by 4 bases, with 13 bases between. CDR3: CASSSPSQGTGELFF. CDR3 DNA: TGTGCCAGCAGCTCCCCCTCCCAGGGCACCGGGGAGCTGTTTTTT.

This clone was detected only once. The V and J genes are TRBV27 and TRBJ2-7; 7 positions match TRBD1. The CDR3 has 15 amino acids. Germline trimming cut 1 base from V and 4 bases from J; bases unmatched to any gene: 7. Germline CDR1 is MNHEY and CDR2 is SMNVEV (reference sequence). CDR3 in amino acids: CASSLFRQGPYEQYF. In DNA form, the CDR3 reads TGTGCCAGCAGTTTATTTCGACAGGGACCGTACGAGCAGTACTTC.

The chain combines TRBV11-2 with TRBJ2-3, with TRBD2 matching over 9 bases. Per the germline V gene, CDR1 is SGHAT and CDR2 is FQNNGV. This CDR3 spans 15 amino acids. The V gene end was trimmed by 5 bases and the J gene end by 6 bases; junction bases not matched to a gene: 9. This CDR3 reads CASSLRAGGGDTQYF. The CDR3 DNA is TGTGCCAGCAGCCTCCGGGCGGGAGGGGGCGATACGCAGTATTTT.

The CDR3 here is CASSSQGNTQYF. In DNA form, the CDR3 reads TGTGCCAGCAGTTCACAGGGTAATACGCAGTATTTT. The V call is TRBV2, the J call TRBJ2-3, with D perhaps matching TRBD1 (6 bases). Germline assignment: CDR1 SNHLY and CDR2 FYNNEI. The CDR3 contains 12 residues. The V and J ends lost 5 bases and 7 bases respectively, with 10 bases between them.

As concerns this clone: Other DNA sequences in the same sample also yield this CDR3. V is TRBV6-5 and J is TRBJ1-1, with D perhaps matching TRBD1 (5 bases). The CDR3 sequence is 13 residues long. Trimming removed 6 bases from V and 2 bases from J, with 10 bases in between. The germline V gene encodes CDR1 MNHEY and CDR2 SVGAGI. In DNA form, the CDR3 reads TGTGCCAGCAGAACCGACAGAAACACTGAAGCTTTCTTT. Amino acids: CASRTDRNTEAFF.

CDR3 sequence: CASSLTGVNIQYF. The CDR3 nucleotides read TGTGCCAGCAGCTTAACGGGGGTCAACATTCAGTACTTC. The V gene is TRBV7-2, the J gene TRBJ2-4; maybe TRBD2 (6 bases). There are 13 residues in the CDR3. Trimming removed 2 bases from V and 7 bases from J, with 9 bases in between. Germline lookup yields CDR1 SGHTA and CDR2 FQGNSA.

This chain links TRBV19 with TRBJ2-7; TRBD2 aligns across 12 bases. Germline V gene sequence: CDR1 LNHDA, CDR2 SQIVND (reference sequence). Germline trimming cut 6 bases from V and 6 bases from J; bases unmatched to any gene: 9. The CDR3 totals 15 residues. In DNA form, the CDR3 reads TGTGCCAGTAGAACCTCTAGCGGGGGGGCCCTCGAGCAGTACTTC. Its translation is CASRTSSGGALEQYF.

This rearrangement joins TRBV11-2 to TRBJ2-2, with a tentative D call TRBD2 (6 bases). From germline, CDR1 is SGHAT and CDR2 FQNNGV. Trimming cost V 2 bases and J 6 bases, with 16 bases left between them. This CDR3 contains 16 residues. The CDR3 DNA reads TGTGCCAGCAGCTTACGGGACTCCTCCCCCCCCGGGGAGCTGTTTTTT. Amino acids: CASSLRDSSPPGELFF.

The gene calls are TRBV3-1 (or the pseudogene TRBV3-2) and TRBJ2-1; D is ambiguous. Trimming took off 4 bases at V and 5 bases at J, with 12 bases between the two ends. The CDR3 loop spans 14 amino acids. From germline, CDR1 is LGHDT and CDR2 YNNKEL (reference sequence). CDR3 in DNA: TGTGCCAGCAGCCCAACCTACAGCCACAATGAGCAGTTCTTC. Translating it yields CASSPTYSHNEQFF.

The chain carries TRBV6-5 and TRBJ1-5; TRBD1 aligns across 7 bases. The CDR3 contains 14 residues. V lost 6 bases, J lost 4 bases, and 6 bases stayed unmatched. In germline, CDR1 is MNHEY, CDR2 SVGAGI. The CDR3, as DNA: TGTGCCAGCAGGGGCGGGACAGCAAATCAGCCCCAGCATTTT. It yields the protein CASRGGTANQPQHF.

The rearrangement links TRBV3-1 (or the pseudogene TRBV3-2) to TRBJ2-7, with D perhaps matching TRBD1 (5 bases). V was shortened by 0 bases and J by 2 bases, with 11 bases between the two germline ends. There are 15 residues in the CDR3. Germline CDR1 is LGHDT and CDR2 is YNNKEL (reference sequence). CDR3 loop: CASSQEYQGTYEQYF. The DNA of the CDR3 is TGTGCCAGCAGCCAAGAATACCAGGGAACCTACGAGCAGTACTTC.

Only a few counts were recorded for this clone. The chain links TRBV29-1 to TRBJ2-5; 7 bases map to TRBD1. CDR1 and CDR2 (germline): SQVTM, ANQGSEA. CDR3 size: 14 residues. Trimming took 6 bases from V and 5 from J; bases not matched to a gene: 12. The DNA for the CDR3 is TGCAGCGTATCGGGACAGATGAAGCTGGAGACCCAGTACTTC. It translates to CSVSGQMKLETQYF.

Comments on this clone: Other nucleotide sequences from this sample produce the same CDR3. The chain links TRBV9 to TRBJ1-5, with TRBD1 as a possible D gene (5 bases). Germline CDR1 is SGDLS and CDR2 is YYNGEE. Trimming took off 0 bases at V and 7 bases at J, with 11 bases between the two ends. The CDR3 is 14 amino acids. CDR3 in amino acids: CASSVDGANQPQHF. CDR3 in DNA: TGTGCCAGCAGCGTAGATGGGGCGAACCAGCCCCAGCATTTT.

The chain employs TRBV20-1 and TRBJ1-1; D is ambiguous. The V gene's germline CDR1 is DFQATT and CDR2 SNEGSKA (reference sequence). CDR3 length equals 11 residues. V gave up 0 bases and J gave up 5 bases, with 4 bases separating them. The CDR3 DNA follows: TGCAGTGCTAGAGATCTAACTGAAGCTTTCTTT. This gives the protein CSARDLTEAFF.

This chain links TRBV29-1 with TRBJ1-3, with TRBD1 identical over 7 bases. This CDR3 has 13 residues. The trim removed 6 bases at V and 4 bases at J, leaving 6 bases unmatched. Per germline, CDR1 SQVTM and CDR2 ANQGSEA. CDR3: CSVSQGTGNTIYF. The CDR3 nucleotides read TGCAGCGTCTCACAGGGGACAGGAAACACCATATATTTT.

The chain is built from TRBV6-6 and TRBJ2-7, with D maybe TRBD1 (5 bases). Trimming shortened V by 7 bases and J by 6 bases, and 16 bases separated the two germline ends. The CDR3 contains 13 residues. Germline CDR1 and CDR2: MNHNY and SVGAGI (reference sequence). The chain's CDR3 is CASTDSAVGEQYF. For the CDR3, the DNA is TGTGCCAGCACCGACAGCGCTGTTGGCGAGCAGTACTTC.

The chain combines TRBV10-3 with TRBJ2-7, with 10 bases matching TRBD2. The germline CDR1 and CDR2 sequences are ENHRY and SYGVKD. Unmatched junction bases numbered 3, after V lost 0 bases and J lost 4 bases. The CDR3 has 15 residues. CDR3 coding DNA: TGTGCCATCAGTGAGTCTAGCGGGAGGAAGTACGAGCAGTACGTC. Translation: CAISESSGRKYEQYV.

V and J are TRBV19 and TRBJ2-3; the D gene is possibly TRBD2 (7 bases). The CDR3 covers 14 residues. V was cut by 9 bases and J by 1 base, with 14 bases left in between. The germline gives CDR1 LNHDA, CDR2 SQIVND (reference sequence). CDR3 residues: CASSGRGRTDTQYF. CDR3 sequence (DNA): TGTGCCAGCTCGGGGCGGGGGCGCACAGATACGCAGTATTTT.

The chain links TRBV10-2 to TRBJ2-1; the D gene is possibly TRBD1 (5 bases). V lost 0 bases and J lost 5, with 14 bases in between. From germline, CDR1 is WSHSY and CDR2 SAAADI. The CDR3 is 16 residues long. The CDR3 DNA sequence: TGCGCCAGCAGTGAGTCGAGAGACAGCTATGACAATGAGCAGTTCTTC. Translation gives CASSESRDSYDNEQFF.